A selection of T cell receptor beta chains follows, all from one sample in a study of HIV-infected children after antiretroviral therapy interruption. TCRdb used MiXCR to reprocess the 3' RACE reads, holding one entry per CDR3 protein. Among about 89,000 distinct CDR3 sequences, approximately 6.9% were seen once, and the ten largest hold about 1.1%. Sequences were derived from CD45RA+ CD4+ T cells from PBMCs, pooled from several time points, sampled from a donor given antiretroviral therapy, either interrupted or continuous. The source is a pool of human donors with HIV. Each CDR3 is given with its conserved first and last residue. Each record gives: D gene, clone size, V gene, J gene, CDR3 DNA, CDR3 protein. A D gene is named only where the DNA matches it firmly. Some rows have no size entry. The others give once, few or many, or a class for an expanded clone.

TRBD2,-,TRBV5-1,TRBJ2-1,TGCGCCAGCAGCTTGGTGGCTAGCGGGGGGGTCCATGAGCAGTTCTTC,CASSLVASGGVHEQFF
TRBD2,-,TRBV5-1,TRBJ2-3,TGCGCCAGCAGCTTGGATCCTAGCGGGAGGGTTAGCACAGATACGCAGTATTTT,CASSLDPSGRVSTDTQYF
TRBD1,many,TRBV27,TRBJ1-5,TGTGCCAGCAAACCGACAGGGGGGATGGATCAGCCCCAGCATTTT,CASKPTGGMDQPQHF
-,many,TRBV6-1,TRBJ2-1,TGTGCCAGCAGTGATTTTACAGAGGCCAAGAATGAGCAGTTCTTC,CASSDFTEAKNEQFF
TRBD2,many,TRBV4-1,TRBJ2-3,TGCGCCAGCAGCCAAGACCCCGGGACTAGCGGGGCCACAGATACGCAGTATTTT,CASSQDPGTSGATDTQYF
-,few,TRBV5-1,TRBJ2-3,TGCGCCAGCAGCTTCCCGGACTCCACAGATACGCAGTATTTT,CASSFPDSTDTQYF
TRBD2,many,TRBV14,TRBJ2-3,TGTGCCAGCAGCCACCGCCCGCTAGCGGGAGTTACGGATACGCAGTATTTT,CASSHRPLAGVTDTQYF
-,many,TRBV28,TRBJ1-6,TGTGCCAGCAGTTCCTCCAGGGGCAATAATTCACCCCTCCACTTT,CASSSSRGNNSPLHF
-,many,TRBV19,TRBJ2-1,TGTGCCAGTAGTTCCTCGAAAACTTACAATGAGCAGTTCTTC,CASSSSKTYNEQFF
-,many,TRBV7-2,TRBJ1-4,TGTGCCAGCAGCTTAGCGCCGACAGATAATGAAAAACTGTTTTTT,CASSLAPTDNEKLFF
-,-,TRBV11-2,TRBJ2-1,TGTGCCAGCCGGACCTATGGGGAGCAGTTCTTC,CASRTYGEQFF
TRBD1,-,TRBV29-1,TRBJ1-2,TGCAGCGTTGGGGACAGGGCTTTCTATGGCTACACCTTC,CSVGDRAFYGYTF
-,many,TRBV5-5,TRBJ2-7,TGTGCCAGCAGCTTGGCCTTCCGGGGCCACGAGCAGTACTTC,CASSLAFRGHEQYF
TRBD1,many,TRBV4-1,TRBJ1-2,TGCGCCAGCAGCCAGGACAGGGGGGTTAGTGGCTACACCTTC,CASSQDRGVSGYTF
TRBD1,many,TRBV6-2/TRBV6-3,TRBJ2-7,TGTGCCAGCAGTTACCCCGTGGACAGGGGCTACGAGCAGTACTTC,CASSYPVDRGYEQYF
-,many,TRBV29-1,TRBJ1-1,TGCAGCGTTGACAGCCCGGGGGGCGAAGCTTTCTTT,CSVDSPGGEAFF
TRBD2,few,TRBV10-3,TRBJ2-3,TGTGCCATCACTTCAATCAGCGGGGGGGCAGAAGATACGCAGTATTTT,CAITSISGGAEDTQYF
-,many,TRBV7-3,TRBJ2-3,TGTGCCAGCAGCCCAGGGGTTCGACAGGATCTCACAGATACGCAGTATTTT,CASSPGVRQDLTDTQYF
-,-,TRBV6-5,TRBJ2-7,TGTGCCAGCAGAAAAGACGAGTTTGGCGAGCAGTACTTC,CASRKDEFGEQYF
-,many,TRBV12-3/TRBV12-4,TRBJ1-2,TGTGCCAGCAGTTCGGGACATCTAGGCTATGGCTACACCTTC,CASSSGHLGYGYTF
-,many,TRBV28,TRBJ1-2,TGTGCCAGCAGTTTAGGTCCAGGGCTGGAAGGCTACACCTTC,CASSLGPGLEGYTF
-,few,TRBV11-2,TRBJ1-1,TGTGCCAGCAGCTTATCACCGGGCACGAACACTGAAGCTTTCTTT,CASSLSPGTNTEAFF